This TCR beta chain derives from a study of T cell repertoires in cytomegalovirus infection. As for the study in general: Epitope selection comprised recently identified HLA-C-restricted CMV epitopes and well-studied HLA-B-restricted CMV epitopes. CMV infection together with matching HLA type was indicated by public TCR beta signatures.

CDR1 is LNHDA, CDR2 SQIVND, per germline (reference sequence). There are 15 residues in the CDR3. Trimming removed 5 bases at V and 0 bases at J, with 10 bases between. Notes on the study in general: HLA-C-restricted CMV-specific TCR beta clonotypes prevailed in the ex vivo response. Summed frequency of shared TCR beta families picked out CMV carriers who also had the relevant HLA.

TCRdb reprocessed the reads with MiXCR, giving one entry per CDR3 protein. The top ten hold roughly 13% of the sample, which has approximately 910,000 distinct CDR3 sequences, approximately 32% seen once. This clonotype was observed a few times. Its antigen is still unknown. The chain combines TRBV19 with TRBJ1-4, with D hard to call. The receptor comes from a human donor in good health (CMV status not recorded). Some clones in this sample may be carry-over from other donors' samples. This specimen consisted of cultured CD8+ T cells from PBMCs, obtained from culture after CMV antigen stimulation. The CDR3 region has the DNA TGTGCCAGTAGTGCGTACAGTGCAACTAATGAAAAACTGTTTTTT. Translation gives CASSAYSATNEKLFF.